This TCR beta chain derives from a study of blood T cell repertoires in COVID-19 (TCRdb year 2020). A note on the overall study: Samples covering the acute and convalescent phases of COVID-19 were provided by collaborators in the United States, Italy and Spain. The repertoires were released in a freely available public database meant as a resource for research on the immune response to SARS-CoV-2. The prospective study material was composed of cDNA or gDNA derived from T cells, B-cell-depleted T cells, or PBMCs. The samples were drawn from two sources: the first 160 participants of the ongoing ImmuneRACE study, and over 950 subjects contributed by 6 global collaborators. Where available, HLA class I and class II types were obtained from metadata supplied by the sample provider rather than from assay-based typing. The dataset comprised deeply sampled blood TCRbeta repertoires from subjects exposed to, actively infected with, or recovered from COVID-19. A de-identified subject ID, COVID-19 status, age in years and sex were almost always included in the sample metadata. Study-wide findings and limitations: Clinical and demographic metadata were provided uncurated, with the amount varying by source and participant.

TCRbeta CDR3 regions were amplified from genomic DNA by means of the immunoSEQ Assay, a bias-controlled multiplex PCR. The original pipeline was this. The number of nucleated cells in each sample was estimated by amplification of reference gene primers within the assay. Sequence reads were collapsed and filtered to measure the absolute abundance of every unique TCRbeta CDR3 rearrangement. For each sample, productive Simpson clonality was calculated by taking the square root of Simpson's diversity index across productive rearrangements. What TCRdb holds here is the immuneACCESS table cut down to in-frame rearrangements. Part of the clones is not present; checked against another copy, under half of the missing clones reflect an unresolved V gene, and the others are unexplained. V and J calls and clone size are copied from that table; D and trimming were computed from the DNA. In this sample the table shows 150,000 or so clones, over 75% of which occur a single time. 15% of the sample goes to the ten largest clones.

Collaborating institutions collected whole blood in K2EDTA tubes following their own protocols. For TCRbeta analysis, collaborators shipped samples in one of three forms: frozen whole blood, isolated PBMCs, or DNA extracted from either of those sample types. The CDR3 spans 12 residues, from the cysteine through the phenylalanine. The entry retains the CDR3 DNA only, 36 bases that are in frame from base 1. From the germline V gene, CDR1 is SGHVS and CDR2 is FQNEAQ. V and J lose 5 bases and 2 bases, and a span of 5 bases separates them. As concerns this clone: Its antigen target is currently unknown. No quality values exist for individual bases; no much larger clone is one base distant.

The source of this sequence is a woman aged 40-49 years with acute or convalescent COVID-19. This chain joins TRBV7-8 to TRBJ2-3; the D gene is unclear. The specimen sequenced was peripheral blood. The sequenced DNA: TGTGCCAGCAGCCCCCACACAGATACGCAGTATTTT. Translated, this gives CASSPHTDTQYF.